Each of the 25 T cell receptor beta chains below was sequenced from the same sample in a study of PD-1 blockade in classical Hodgkin lymphoma. Time point meaning: cycle 4 day 1 (C4D1), after five to seven weeks of nivolumab. Each and every patient relapsed after autologous stem cell transplantation, and patients got differing brentuximab vedotin exposure. Generated by immunoSEQ multiplex PCR, the TCRdb table keeps only in-frame clones and is missing some. The table has around 25,000 clones, approximately 70% seen once; the top ten hold approximately 30%. The sample here was peripheral blood mononuclear cells (PBMCs), taken before the fourth cycle of nivolumab. The source is a human donor with classical Hodgkin lymphoma.

J is TRBJ1-1 and V is TRBV18, with D unresolved. With 3 bases removed from V and 1 base from J, the gap between germline ends came to 6 bases. CDR1 is KGHSH and CDR2 is LQKENI in the germline V gene. The CDR3 is made up of 13 amino acids. The CDR3 coding sequence is TGTGCCAGCTCACCTACCACGAACACTGAAGCTTTCTTT. Protein: CASSPTTNTEAFF.

The gene calls are TRBV6-5 and TRBJ1-2, with D possibly being TRBD1 (6 bases). V was trimmed by 6 bases and J by 0 bases, leaving 14 bases between them. The CDR3 totals 15 residues. Germline-derived CDR1 and CDR2 are MNHEY and SVGAGI. The CDR3 reads CASRGATGSNYGYTF. Written as DNA, the CDR3 is TGTGCCAGCAGGGGGGCGACAGGCTCTAACTATGGCTACACCTTC.

The chain joins TRBV11-2 to TRBJ2-2, with 8 bases identical to TRBD2. This CDR3 has 15 amino acids. The germline V gene has CDR1 SGHAT and CDR2 FQNNGV. The V and J ends lost 5 bases and 5 bases, in that order; junction bases with no gene match: 7. CDR3: CASSNSGGPTGELFF. CDR3 DNA sequence: TGTGCCAGCAGCAATTCGGGGGGGCCGACCGGGGAGCTGTTTTTT.

CDR3 sequence: CASSTGTGIRYEQYF. CDR3 DNA: TGTGCCAGCAGCACCGGGACAGGGATTCGCTACGAGCAGTACTTC. This sequence joins TRBV7-2 and TRBJ2-7; 9 nucleotides agree with TRBD1. V was pared by 5 bases and J by 3 bases, with 8 bases of the junction left unmatched. The CDR3 loop spans 15 amino acids. The V gene's germline CDR1 is SGHTA and CDR2 FQGNSA.

The chain joins TRBV12-5 to TRBJ1-1; 12 nucleotides line up with TRBD1. The CDR3 totals 14 residues. V shed 6 bases and J 6 bases; nucleotides not matched to a gene: 5. The germline V gene has CDR1 LGHNT and CDR2 FRNRAP. The CDR3 DNA sequence: TGTGCTAGTGGGGGGACAGGGGGCGCATCTGAAGCTTTCTTT. Residues: CASGGTGGASEAFF.

The rearrangement uses TRBV6-4 and TRBJ2-7; weak D call: TRBD2 (7 bases). The CDR3 extends over 11 amino acids. The germline gives CDR1 MRHNA, CDR2 SNTAGT. V lost 10 bases and J 7 bases, leaving 14 bases between the germline ends. The CDR3 here is CATLGGHEQYF. CDR3 DNA: TGTGCCACACTGGGGGGGCATGAGCAGTACTTC.

On this clone itself: The junction differs from germline at one of its ends, possibly a read error. This sample includes further DNA sequences coding for the same CDR3. The gene calls are TRBV5-1 and TRBJ1-2, with D unclear. The germline V gene encodes CDR1 SGHRS and CDR2 YFSETQ. This CDR3 has 14 residues. The CDR3 spells CASSLVTSSYGYTF. The CDR3 bases are TGCGCCAGCAGTTTGGTTACCAGTTCGTATGGCTACACCTTC.

This clone has only one observation. V usage is TRBV6-6 and J usage is TRBJ1-5; no firm D call. The germline V gene has CDR1 MNHNY and CDR2 SVGAGI (reference sequence). V gave up 5 bases and J gave up 5 bases, with 16 bases separating them. CDR3 size: 15 residues. In DNA form, the CDR3 reads TGTGCCAGCAGTCGCGCACCAGGCGGGGATCAGCCCCAGCATTTT. As protein: CASSRAPGGDQPQHF.

The gene calls are TRBV27 and TRBJ1-4; D gene ambiguous. Germline CDR1 MNHEY, CDR2 SMNVEV (reference sequence). This CDR3 region has 14 residues. Trimming removed 6 bases at V and 0 bases at J, with 8 bases between. The chain's CDR3 is CASSRLATNEKLFF. The CDR3 DNA sequence: TGTGCCAGCAGCCGACTTGCAACTAATGAAAAACTGTTTTTT.

This chain uses TRBV7-2 with TRBJ2-5; D may be TRBD1 or TRBD2 (7 bases each). The CDR3 extends over 17 amino acids. From germline, CDR1 is SGHTA and CDR2 FQGNSA. V was shortened by 1 base and J by 4 bases, with 19 bases between the two germline ends. The CDR3 sequence: CASSLEGGRGGRETQYF. The CDR3 DNA reads TGTGCCAGCAGCTTAGAAGGTGGCAGGGGGGGGAGAGAGACCCAGTACTTC.

V is TRBV11-2 and J is TRBJ2-3; a possible D gene is TRBD2 (7 bases). Germline CDR1 reads SGHAT; CDR2 reads FQNNGV. The CDR3 spans 14 residues. Between the trimmed V and J ends, which lost 6 bases and 4 bases, there was a span of 14 bases. The DNA for the CDR3 is TGTGCCAGCAGGTGGGGGGGGCGCCCAGATACGCAGTATTTT. Translating gives CASRWGGRPDTQYF.

The chain is built from TRBV2 and TRBJ1-2; unclear D gene. Germline V gene data show CDR1 as SNHLY and CDR2 as FYNNEI. V dropped 3 bases and J dropped 0 bases, with 8 bases sitting between them. This CDR3 has 14 residues. The chain's CDR3 is CASSDLIANYGYTF. CDR3 DNA sequence: TGTGCCAGCAGTGATCTTATAGCTAACTATGGCTACACCTTC.

The chain recombines TRBV28 with TRBJ2-7; D gene uncertain. The CDR3 extends over 13 amino acids. Trimming shortened V by 5 bases and J by 2 bases, and 10 bases separated the two germline ends. Germline V gene lookup returns CDR1 MDHEN and CDR2 SYDVKM. The CDR3 protein is CASSPAEPYEQYV. The CDR3 nucleotides are TGTGCCAGCAGTCCCGCGGAGCCCTACGAGCAGTACGTC.

The gene calls are TRBV5-8 and TRBJ2-4, with D perhaps TRBD1 (6 bases). This CDR3 comprises 14 residues. V was trimmed by 0 bases and J by 7 bases, leaving 11 bases between them. Germline CDR1 and CDR2: SGHTS and YDEGEE. Here the CDR3 DNA reads TGTGCCAGCAGCTTGGAACAGGGTGGGAACATTCAGTACTTC. Translated: CASSLEQGGNIQYF.

A single count supports this clone. The chain recombines TRBV7-6 with TRBJ2-7; 9 bases fit TRBD1. This CDR3 region has 15 residues. Germline V gene sequence: CDR1 SGHVS, CDR2 FNYEAQ. The V segment lost 0 bases and the J segment 3 bases; nucleotides outside the gene matches: 3. The CDR3 spells CASSLAGQGFYEQYF. In nucleotides, the CDR3 is TGTGCCAGCAGCTTAGCAGGACAGGGGTTCTACGAGCAGTACTTC.

This chain links TRBV19 with TRBJ1-5; 10 bases map to TRBD1. Trimming took 6 bases from V and 5 from J; bases not matched to a gene: 10. The CDR3 totals 16 residues. Germline CDR1 is LNHDA and CDR2 is SQIVND (reference sequence). The CDR3 is CASSLHLTGGYQPQHF. DNA for the CDR3: TGTGCCAGTAGCCTTCACCTGACAGGGGGCTATCAGCCCCAGCATTTT. Drawing the rest from reference TRBV19 and TRBJ1-5, the complete variable domain is DGGITQSPKYLFRKEGQNVTLSCEQNLNHDAMYWYRQDPGQGLRLIYYSQIVNDFQKGDIAEGYSVSREKKESFPLTVTSAQKNPTAFYLCASSLHLTGGYQPQHFGDGTRLSIL.

V and J are TRBV19 and TRBJ2-6; 7 bases agree with TRBD1. The CDR3 is 18 residues long. V shed 6 bases, J shed 0 bases, and the junction held 11 bases outside the gene matches. Germline loops: CDR1 LNHDA, CDR2 SQIVND (reference sequence). This CDR3 is CASRRDSVLSSGANVLTF. The CDR3, as DNA: TGTGCCAGTAGGAGGGACAGCGTCCTAAGCTCTGGGGCCAACGTCCTGACTTTC.

The DNA of the CDR3 is TGTGCCAGCAGCTTAGCAGGGGCAGATACGCAGTATTTT. This gives the protein CASSLAGADTQYF. This chain links TRBV11-3 with TRBJ2-3; D might be TRBD1 (6 bases). The CDR3 totals 13 residues. Germline loops: CDR1 SGHNT, CDR2 YENEEA. Trimming cost V 1 base and J 4 bases, with 6 bases left between them.

This chain links TRBV7-2 with TRBJ2-1, with D perhaps matching TRBD1 or TRBD2 (5 bases each). The CDR3 is 14 residues long. Germline V gives CDR1 SGHTA, CDR2 FQGNSA. V shed 1 base and J shed 4 bases, with 8 bases lying between them. Written as DNA, the CDR3 is TGTGCCAGCAGCTTAGGGGGGTTTTACAATGAGCAGTTCTTC. Residues: CASSLGGFYNEQFF.

This rearrangement joins TRBV7-2 to TRBJ2-5; TRBD1 matches at 10 bases. J was trimmed by 5 bases and V by 1 base; bases with no gene match: 4. Germline V gene lookup returns CDR1 SGHTA and CDR2 FQGNSA. This CDR3 region has 15 residues. CDR3 in DNA: TGTGCCAGCAGCTTAGGCCCGGGACAGGGGGAGACCCAGTACTTC. This gives the protein CASSLGPGQGETQYF.

The rearrangement uses TRBV29-1 and TRBJ1-1; perhaps TRBD1 as D (5 bases). Germline V gene sequence: CDR1 SQVTM, CDR2 ANQGSEA. Deletions cut 6 bases from V and 5 bases from J, with 19 bases between. The CDR3 consists of 14 residues. CDR3 coding DNA: TGCAGCGTCCGAAAGGGACCCCTCGGAACTGAAGCTTTCTTT. This encodes CSVRKGPLGTEAFF.

This clone was detected a few times. The V gene is TRBV6-1, the J gene TRBJ1-1; D gene uncertain. Deletions cut 5 bases from V and 1 base from J, with 8 bases between. The CDR3 is 13 residues long. Looked up from germline, CDR1 is MNHNS and CDR2 is SASEGT. CDR3 sequence: CASSTTENTEAFF. In DNA, the CDR3 is TGTGCCAGCAGTACCACAGAGAACACTGAAGCTTTCTTT.

CDR3 amino acids: CASSSLQGEAFF. CDR3 nucleotides: TGTGCCAGCAGTTCGCTACAGGGTGAAGCTTTCTTT. V and J are TRBV28 and TRBJ1-1; D perhaps matches TRBD1 (6 bases). Germline V CDR1 and CDR2: MDHEN, SYDVKM. CDR3 length: 12 amino acids. V was clipped by 4 bases and J by 7 bases, with 10 bases between them.

This clone was recorded a few times. The chain employs TRBV18 and TRBJ2-2; 8 bases fit TRBD1. Germline V gene sequence: CDR1 KGHSH, CDR2 LQKENI. The CDR3 has 16 residues. J lost 4 bases, V lost 3 bases, and 7 bases had no gene match. CDR3: CASSPTGQGGTGELFF. CDR3 sequence (DNA): TGTGCCAGCTCACCGACCGGACAGGGAGGCACCGGGGAGCTGTTTTTT.

V and J are TRBV18 and TRBJ2-2; D is unclear. Germline V gene sequence: CDR1 KGHSH, CDR2 LQKENI. The V gene lost 9 bases and the J gene lost 2 bases, with 13 bases spanning the gap. The CDR3 sequence is 14 residues long. The CDR3 nucleotides are TGTGCCAGTTCGACTGATTTCAACACCGGGGAGCTGTTTTTT. This sequence encodes CASSTDFNTGELFF.